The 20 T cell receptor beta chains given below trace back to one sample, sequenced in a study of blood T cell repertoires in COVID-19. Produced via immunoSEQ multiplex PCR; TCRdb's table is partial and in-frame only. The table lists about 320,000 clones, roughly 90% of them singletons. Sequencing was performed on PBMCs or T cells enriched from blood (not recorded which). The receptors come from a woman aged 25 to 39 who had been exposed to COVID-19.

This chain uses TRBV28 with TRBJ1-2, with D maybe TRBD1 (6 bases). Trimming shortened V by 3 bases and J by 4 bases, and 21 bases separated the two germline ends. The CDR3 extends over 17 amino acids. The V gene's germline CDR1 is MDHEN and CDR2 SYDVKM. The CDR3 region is CASSFGTNPTRGYGYTF. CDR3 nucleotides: TGTGCCAGCAGTTTCGGTACCAACCCAACCAGGGGCTATGGCTACACCTTC.

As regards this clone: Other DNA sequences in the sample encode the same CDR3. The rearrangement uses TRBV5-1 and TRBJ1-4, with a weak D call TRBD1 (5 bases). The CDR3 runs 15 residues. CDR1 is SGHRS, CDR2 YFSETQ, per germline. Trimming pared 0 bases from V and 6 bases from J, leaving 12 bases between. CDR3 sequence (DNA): TGCGCCAGCAGCTTGGGAGACAGAGAGTATGAAAAACTGTTTTTT. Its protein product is CASSLGDREYEKLFF.

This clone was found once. The CDR3 region has the DNA TGTGCCAGCAGCCTTATTCGGAACACTGAAGCTTTCTTT. Protein sequence: CASSLIRNTEAFF. The chain has TRBV6-5 and TRBJ1-1; D gene ambiguous. Germline assignment: CDR1 MNHEY and CDR2 SVGAGI. V lost 6 bases and J lost 1, with 9 bases in between. CDR3 length: 13 amino acids.

This CDR3 is CASTLSKNQPQHF. For the CDR3, the DNA is TGTGCCAGCACCCTATCTAAGAATCAGCCCCAGCATTTT. The rearrangement links TRBV6-5 to TRBJ1-5; D gene uncertain. The germline CDR1 and CDR2 sequences are MNHEY and SVGAGI. The CDR3 totals 13 residues. V lost 7 bases to trimming and J lost 4 bases, with 11 bases between them.

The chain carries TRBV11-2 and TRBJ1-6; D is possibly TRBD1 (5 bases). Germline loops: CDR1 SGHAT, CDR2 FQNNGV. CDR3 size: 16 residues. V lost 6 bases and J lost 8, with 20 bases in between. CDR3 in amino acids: CASSYIIRGRDSPLHF. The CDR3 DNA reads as TGTGCCAGCAGTTATATAATAAGGGGTCGGGATTCACCCCTCCACTTT.

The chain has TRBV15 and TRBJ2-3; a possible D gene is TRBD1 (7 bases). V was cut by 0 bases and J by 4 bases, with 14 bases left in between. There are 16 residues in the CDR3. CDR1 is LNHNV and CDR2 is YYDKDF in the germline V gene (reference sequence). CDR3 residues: CATSREFQGGADTQYF. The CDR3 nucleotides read TGTGCCACCAGCAGAGAGTTTCAGGGGGGAGCAGATACGCAGTATTTT.

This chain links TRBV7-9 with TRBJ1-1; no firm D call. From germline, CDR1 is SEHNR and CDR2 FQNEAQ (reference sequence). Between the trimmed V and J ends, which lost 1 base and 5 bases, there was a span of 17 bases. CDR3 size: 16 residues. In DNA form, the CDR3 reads TGTGCCAGCAGCTTAGTTTGGGGAGATGAAAGGACTGAAGCTTTCTTT. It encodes CASSLVWGDERTEAFF.

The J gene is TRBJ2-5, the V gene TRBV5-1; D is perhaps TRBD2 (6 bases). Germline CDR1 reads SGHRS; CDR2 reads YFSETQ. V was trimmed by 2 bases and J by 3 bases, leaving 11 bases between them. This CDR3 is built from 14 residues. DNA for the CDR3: TGCGCCAGCAGCTTCAGGGACTCCAAAGAGACCCAGTACTTC. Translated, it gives CASSFRDSKETQYF.

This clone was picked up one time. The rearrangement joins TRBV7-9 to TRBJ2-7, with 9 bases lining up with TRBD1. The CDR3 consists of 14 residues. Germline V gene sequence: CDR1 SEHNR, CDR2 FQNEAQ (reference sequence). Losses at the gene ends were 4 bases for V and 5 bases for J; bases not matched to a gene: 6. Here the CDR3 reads CASSSGQGWNEQYF. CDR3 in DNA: TGTGCCAGCAGCTCAGGACAGGGGTGGAACGAGCAGTACTTC.

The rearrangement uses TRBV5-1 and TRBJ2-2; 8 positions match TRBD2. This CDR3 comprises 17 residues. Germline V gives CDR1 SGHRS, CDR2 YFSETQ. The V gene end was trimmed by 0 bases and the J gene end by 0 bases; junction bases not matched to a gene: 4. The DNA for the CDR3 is TGCGCCAGCAGCTTGGGGAGCGGGGGCGCGAACACCGGGGAGCTGTTTTTT. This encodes CASSLGSGGANTGELFF.

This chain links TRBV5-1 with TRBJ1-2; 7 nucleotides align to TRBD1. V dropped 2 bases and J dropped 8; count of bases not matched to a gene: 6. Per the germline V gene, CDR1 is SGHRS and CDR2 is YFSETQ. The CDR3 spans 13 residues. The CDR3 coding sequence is TGCGCCAGCAGCTTTACCGGGACAGAAGGCTACACCTTC. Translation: CASSFTGTEGYTF.

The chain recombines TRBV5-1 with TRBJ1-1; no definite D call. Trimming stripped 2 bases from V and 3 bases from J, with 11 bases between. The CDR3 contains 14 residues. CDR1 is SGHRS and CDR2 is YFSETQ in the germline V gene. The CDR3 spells CASSFTVGDTEAFF. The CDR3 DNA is TGCGCCAGCAGCTTTACAGTCGGGGACACTGAAGCTTTCTTT. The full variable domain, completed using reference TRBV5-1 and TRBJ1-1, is KAGVTQTPRYLIKTRGQQVTLSCSPISGHRSVSWYQQTPGQGLQFLFEYFSETQRNKGNFPGRFSGRQFSNSRSEMNVSTLELGDSALYLCASSFTVGDTEAFFGQGTRLTVV.

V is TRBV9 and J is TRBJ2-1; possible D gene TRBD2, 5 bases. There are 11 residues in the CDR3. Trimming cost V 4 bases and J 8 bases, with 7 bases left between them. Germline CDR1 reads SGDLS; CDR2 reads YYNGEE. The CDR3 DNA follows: TGTGCCAGCAGCTCCGGGGATGAGCAGTTCTTC. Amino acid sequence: CASSSGDEQFF.

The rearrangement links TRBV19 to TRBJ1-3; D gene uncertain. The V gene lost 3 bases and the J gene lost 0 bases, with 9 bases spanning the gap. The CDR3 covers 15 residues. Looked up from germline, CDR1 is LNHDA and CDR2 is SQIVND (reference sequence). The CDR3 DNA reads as TGTGCCAGTAGTATCGGCGGGAGCTCTGGAAACACCATATATTTT. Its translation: CASSIGGSSGNTIYF.

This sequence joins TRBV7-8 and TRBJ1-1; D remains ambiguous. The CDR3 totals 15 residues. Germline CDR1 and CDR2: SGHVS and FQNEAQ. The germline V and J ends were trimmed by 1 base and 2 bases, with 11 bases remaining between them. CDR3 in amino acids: CASSLDWAANTEAFF. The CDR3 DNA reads TGTGCCAGCAGCTTAGATTGGGCAGCTAACACTGAAGCTTTCTTT.

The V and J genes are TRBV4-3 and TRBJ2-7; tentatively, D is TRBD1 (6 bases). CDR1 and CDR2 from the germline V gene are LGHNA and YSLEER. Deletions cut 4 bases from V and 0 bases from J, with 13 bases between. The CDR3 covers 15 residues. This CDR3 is CASSRGPQGSYEQYF. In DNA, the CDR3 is TGCGCCAGCAGCCGTGGACCACAGGGCTCCTACGAGCAGTACTTC.

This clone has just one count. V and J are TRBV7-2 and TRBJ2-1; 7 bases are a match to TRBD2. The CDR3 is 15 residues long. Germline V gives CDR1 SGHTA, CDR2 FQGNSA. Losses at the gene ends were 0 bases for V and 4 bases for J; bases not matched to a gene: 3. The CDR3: CASSLAGLVYNEQFF. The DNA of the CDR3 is TGTGCCAGCAGCTTAGCCGGACTAGTTTACAATGAGCAGTTCTTC. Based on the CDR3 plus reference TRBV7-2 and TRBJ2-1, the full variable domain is GAGVSQSPSNKVTEKGKDVELRCDPISGHTALYWYRQSLGQGLEFLIYFQGNSAPDKSGLPSDRFSAERTGGSVSTLTIQRTQQEDSAVYLCASSLAGLVYNEQFFGPGTRLTVL.

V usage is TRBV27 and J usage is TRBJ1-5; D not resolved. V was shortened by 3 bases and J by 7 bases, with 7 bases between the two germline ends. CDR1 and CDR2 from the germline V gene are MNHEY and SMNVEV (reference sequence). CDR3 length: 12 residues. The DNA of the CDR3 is TGTGCCAGCAGTTTCCCGGGGCAGCCCCAGCATTTT. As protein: CASSFPGQPQHF.

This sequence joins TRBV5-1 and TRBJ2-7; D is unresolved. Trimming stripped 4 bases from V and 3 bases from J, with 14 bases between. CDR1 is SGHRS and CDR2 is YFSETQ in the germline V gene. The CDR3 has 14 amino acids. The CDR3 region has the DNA TGCGCCAGCAGCCTAGAACCACGACTCTACGAGCAGTACTTC. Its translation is CASSLEPRLYEQYF.

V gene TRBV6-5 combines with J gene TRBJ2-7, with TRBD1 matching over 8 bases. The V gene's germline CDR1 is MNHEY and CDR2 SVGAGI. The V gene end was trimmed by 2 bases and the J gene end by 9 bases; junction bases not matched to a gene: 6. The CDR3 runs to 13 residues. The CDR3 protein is CASSYRTGTVQYF. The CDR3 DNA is TGTGCCAGCAGTTACCGGACAGGGACGGTGCAGTACTTC.